Each of the 7 T cell receptor beta chains below was sequenced from the same sample in a study of blood T cell repertoires in COVID-19. Clones were read by immunoSEQ multiplex PCR, and TCRdb kept only the in-frame ones, dropping some. The sample lists about 200,000 clones, around four fifths occurring once. Sequenced: PBMCs or T cells enriched from blood (not recorded which). Source of these receptors: a middle-aged man who had recovered from COVID-19.

V usage is TRBV11-2 and J usage is TRBJ1-5; D is possibly TRBD1 (6 bases). Trimming removed 2 bases from V and 5 bases from J, with 7 bases in between. This CDR3 contains 13 residues. Germline V lookup: CDR1 SGHAT, CDR2 FQNNGV. CDR3 region: CASSLSGDQPQHF. The CDR3 DNA sequence: TGTGCCAGCAGCTTATCAGGGGATCAGCCCCAGCATTTT.

CDR3: CASSVRLATNEKLFF. CDR3 nucleotide sequence: TGTGCCAGCAGCGTAAGACTGGCAACTAATGAAAAACTGTTTTTT. The chain is built from TRBV5-6 and TRBJ1-4; D uncertain. This CDR3 comprises 15 residues. The V and J ends lost 4 bases and 0 bases respectively, with 10 bases between them. The V gene's germline CDR1 is SGHDT and CDR2 YYEEEE.

This rearrangement joins TRBV19 to TRBJ2-7, with 8 bases that match TRBD2. Germline CDR1 is LNHDA and CDR2 is SQIVND (reference sequence). The ends lost 4 bases at V and 4 bases at J; junction bases unmatched: 9. The CDR3 spans 15 residues. The DNA for the CDR3 is TGTGCCAGTAGTAAGAAGGGGACTAGAGATTACGAGCAGTACTTC. It codes for CASSKKGTRDYEQYF.

This rearrangement joins TRBV5-3 to TRBJ1-6; possibly TRBD1 for D (6 bases). TRBV5-3 is marked as an open reading frame, function uncertain. V gave up 10 bases and J gave up 10 bases, with 18 bases separating them. CDR3 size: 13 residues. CDR3 sequence: CALGKGDRSPLHF. As DNA, the CDR3 is TGTGCCCTAGGAAAGGGGGATCGGTCACCCCTCCACTTT.

V is TRBV7-9 and J is TRBJ1-2; D not resolved. Germline lookup yields CDR1 SEHNR and CDR2 FQNEAQ (reference sequence). V lost 1 base and J 4 bases, leaving 10 bases between the germline ends. The length of the CDR3 is 14 residues. The CDR3 nucleotides read TGTGCCAGCAGCTTAGGCCCCGGAGGCTATGGCTACACCTTC. Translation: CASSLGPGGYGYTF.

This clone came up a few times. This chain links TRBV5-1 with TRBJ1-2; 9 positions match TRBD1. The V segment lost 0 bases and the J segment 4 bases; nucleotides outside the gene matches: 7. Germline CDR1 is SGHRS and CDR2 is YFSETQ. The CDR3 has 16 amino acids. This chain's CDR3 is CASSLDSGQGGYGYTF. CDR3 DNA: TGCGCCAGCAGCTTGGATTCGGGACAGGGTGGCTATGGCTACACCTTC.

The gene calls are TRBV3-1 (or the pseudogene TRBV3-2) and TRBJ1-3; 8 bases line up with TRBD1. The CDR3 contains 15 residues. Germline CDR1 is LGHDT and CDR2 is YNNKEL (reference sequence). The trim removed 6 bases at V and 2 bases at J, leaving 6 bases unmatched. CDR3 bases: TGTGCCAGCAGGTCACAGGGGGGGCCTGGAAACACCATATATTTT. Translation gives CASRSQGGPGNTIYF.